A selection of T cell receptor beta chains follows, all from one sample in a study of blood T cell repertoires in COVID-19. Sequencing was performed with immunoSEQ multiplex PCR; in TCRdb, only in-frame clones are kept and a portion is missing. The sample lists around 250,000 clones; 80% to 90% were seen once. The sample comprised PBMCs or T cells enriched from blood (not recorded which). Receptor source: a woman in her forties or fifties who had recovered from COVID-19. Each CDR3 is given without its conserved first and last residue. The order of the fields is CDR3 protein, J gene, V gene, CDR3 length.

ASSQVSGSGILNEQF | TRBJ2-1 | TRBV4-1 | 15
ASRPDFSTDTQY | TRBJ2-3 | TRBV9 | 12
ASSYARPPGVFYGYT | TRBJ1-2 | TRBV7-9 | 15
ASSPPTSGYEQY | TRBJ2-7 | TRBV5-1 | 12
AISDWKGVGGNEQF | TRBJ2-1 | TRBV10-3 | 14
ASSPGQDNEQF | TRBJ2-1 | TRBV5-1 | 11
ASTATPGQGGTGELF | TRBJ2-2 | TRBV19 | 15
ASSSSGWQPQH | TRBJ1-5 | TRBV7-9 | 11
ASSPRTGSEGNEQF | TRBJ2-1 | TRBV11-3 | 14
ASSEWIGVGTEAF | TRBJ1-1 | TRBV6-1 | 13
ASSDGGLAAATDTQY | TRBJ2-3 | TRBV6-1 | 15
ASSVSEGISGVAF | TRBJ2-1 | TRBV9 | 13
ASSLEWPSGNTIY | TRBJ1-3 | TRBV5-1 | 13
ASSLGASGSSYEQY | TRBJ2-7 | TRBV5-1 | 14
ASSLGGPRTGELF | TRBJ2-2 | TRBV5-5 | 13
ASRRTGGLSNQPQH | TRBJ1-5 | TRBV28 | 14
ASSIGQEETQY | TRBJ2-5 | TRBV19 | 11
ASSLLGQGATGELF | TRBJ2-2 | TRBV5-4 | 14
ASSQVGADNYGYT | TRBJ1-2 | TRBV3-1/TRBV3-2 | 13
ASSLDAGWVDTQY | TRBJ2-3 | TRBV7-8 | 13
ASSLNRRGTEAF | TRBJ1-1 | TRBV28 | 12
ASSLSGGEFYEQY | TRBJ2-7 | TRBV11-3 | 13
ASSTLRLSSGNTIY | TRBJ1-3 | TRBV19 | 14
ASSQDWSQGERTF | TRBJ2-1 | TRBV4-2 | 13
ASSLDRSYEQY | TRBJ2-7 | TRBV5-1 | 11
ASSPWGRGRGSYNEQF | TRBJ2-1 | TRBV27 | 16
ASSLYPGQGGEQY | TRBJ2-7 | TRBV28 | 13
ASSHSWTGDYEQY | TRBJ2-7 | TRBV4-1 | 13
ASSLVAWGHRNTGELF | TRBJ2-2 | TRBV11-3 | 16
ASSLDGTGNTEAF | TRBJ1-1 | TRBV7-2 | 13
ASSLRRGYEQY | TRBJ2-7 | TRBV5-1 | 11
ASSAGGQGAGELF | TRBJ2-2 | TRBV11-2 | 13
AWSAGLAGITDTQY | TRBJ2-3 | TRBV30 | 14
ARGDRGPFAGAT | TRBJ1-2 | TRBV28 | 12
ASSATGEGAGANVLT | TRBJ2-6 | TRBV28 | 15
ASSLDRGYSPLH | TRBJ1-6 | TRBV5-5 | 12
ASSEPPQNQPQH | TRBJ1-5 | TRBV2 | 12
ASSLGGGHEQY | TRBJ2-7 | TRBV5-6 | 11
ASSPREQGPYNEQF | TRBJ2-1 | TRBV11-3 | 14
ASSPGTGVRSTEAF | TRBJ1-1 | TRBV5-1 | 14
ASSRGDSHEQF | TRBJ2-1 | TRBV5-4 | 11
ATNRQAGSTEAF | TRBJ1-1 | TRBV5-4 | 12
ASSLDRGYGYT | TRBJ1-2 | TRBV7-2 | 11
ASSLMGAGGNTEAF | TRBJ1-1 | TRBV27 | 14
ASSLRPGQGNEQY | TRBJ2-7 | TRBV27 | 13
ASRRQTGGSTEAF | TRBJ1-1 | TRBV27 | 13
ASSLDDSYGYT | TRBJ1-2 | TRBV5-1 | 11